What follows is one TCR beta chain and its context. Its specificity is not known. Together with a sample-barcoded 5' primer, a J-beta primer mix was included in a second PCR lasting roughly 6 to 12 cycles. The template-switch adaptor was a 5' adaptor with 12 random nucleotides. It tagged each cDNA molecule. All samples yielded 3 million or more CDR3-containing paired-end reads. MiXCR, applied by TCRdb to the 5' RACE reads, yields one record per CDR3 protein. The sample contains about 1,000,000 distinct CDR3 sequences, more than 40% of which appear only once. These data belong to a study of blood T cells in healthy people across ages. Study results and limitations: It was not possible, with unsorted PBMCs, to conclusively compare naive and antigen-experienced cells. Higher diversity, along with more naive CD4+ cells, distinguished long-lived donors from aged donors.

V gave up 4 bases and J gave up 6 bases; unmatched junction bases: 8. This CDR3 comprises 14 residues. Germline V lookup: CDR1 SGHTA, CDR2 FQGNSA. The specimen sequenced was blood. The gene calls are TRBV7-2 and TRBJ1-2, with 7 bases aligning to TRBD1. The receptor's source is an older woman in good health. The CDR3, as DNA: TGTGCCAGCAGCTCCAGGGGGGTGGTGGATGGCTACACCTTC. Its translation is CASSSRGVVDGYTF.